Following are 27 T cell receptor beta chains from one sample sequenced in a study of T cell responses to AZD1222 COVID-19 vaccine. Profiling relied on immunoSEQ multiplex PCR, and the TCRdb table lists in-frame clones only, not all of them. Seen here are over 100,000 clones, roughly 84% observed once, and the top ten hold about a sixth. Sequencing used peripheral blood, obtained on day 0 of AZD1222 vaccination. The source of these receptors is an adult in good health.

This clone occurred a few times. The genes are TRBV29-1 and TRBJ1-1, with a possible D match to TRBD1 (6 bases). Between the trimmed V and J ends, which lost 5 bases and 0 bases, there was a span of 13 bases. CDR1 and CDR2 from the germline V gene are SQVTM and ANQGSEA. The CDR3 runs to 14 residues. The CDR3 sequence is CSVLEGGVNTEAFF. CDR3 in DNA: TGCAGCGTTTTGGAGGGGGGCGTGAACACTGAAGCTTTCTTT.

As for this clone: Other DNA sequences in the same sample also yield this CDR3. V and J are TRBV3-1 (or the pseudogene TRBV3-2) and TRBJ1-5; the D is unclear. Germline CDR1 reads LGHDT; CDR2 reads YNNKEL (reference sequence). This CDR3 contains 13 residues. The germline V and J ends were trimmed by 3 bases and 3 bases, with 6 bases remaining between them. The CDR3 DNA is TGTGCCAGCAGCCAGGGTTCCAATCAGCCCCAGCATTTT. Its protein product is CASSQGSNQPQHF.

The chain couples TRBV20-1 to TRBJ2-7; 15 nucleotides agree with TRBD2. Trimming removed 3 bases from V and 1 base from J; junction bases left unmatched: 16. Germline CDR1 DFQATT, CDR2 SNEGSKA (reference sequence). The CDR3 sequence is 20 residues long. The CDR3 protein is CSASGSEGTSGRFGSYEQYF. CDR3 bases: TGCAGTGCTAGTGGGTCGGAGGGGACTAGCGGGAGGTTTGGGTCCTACGAGCAGTACTTC.

J is TRBJ1-2 and V is TRBV5-6; D might be TRBD1 (6 bases). Looked up from germline, CDR1 is SGHDT and CDR2 is YYEEEE. This CDR3 has 14 residues. V gave up 4 bases and J gave up 7 bases, with 17 bases separating them. The chain's CDR3 is CASSPPGTRSGYTF. CDR3 nucleotide sequence: TGTGCCAGCAGCCCCCCCGGGACACGAAGTGGCTACACCTTC.

The rearrangement uses TRBV12-3 or TRBV12-4 and TRBJ2-1; D ambiguous. The CDR3 length is 12 residues. V lost 4 bases to trimming and J lost 5 bases, with 6 bases between them. CDR3 sequence (DNA): TGTGCCAGCAGTTCAGATGACAATGAGCAGTTCTTC. This codes for CASSSDDNEQFF.

The V call is TRBV28, the J call TRBJ1-2, with a weak D call TRBD1 (6 bases). The CDR3 is 13 residues long. CDR1 and CDR2 (germline): MDHEN, SYDVKM. Trimming removed 4 bases at V and 5 bases at J, with 11 bases between. Here the CDR3 DNA reads TGTGCCAGCAGTTCGGAGGACAGATATGGCTACACCTTC. It translates to CASSSEDRYGYTF.

The table lists this clone with a count of one. The chain couples TRBV29-1 to TRBJ2-4; TRBD1 aligns across 9 bases. The J segment lost 5 bases and the V segment lost 4 bases, leaving 6 bases of the junction unmatched. CDR1 is SQVTM, CDR2 ANQGSEA, per germline. This CDR3 region has 14 residues. The CDR3 spells CSVAGGTGQNIQYF. The CDR3 DNA is TGCAGCGTTGCGGGCGGGACAGGGCAAAACATTCAGTACTTC.

V gene TRBV28 combines with J gene TRBJ1-1; D remains ambiguous. Trimming shortened V by 3 bases and J by 7 bases, and 15 bases separated the two germline ends. This CDR3 comprises 14 residues. Per germline, CDR1 MDHEN and CDR2 SYDVKM. The CDR3 here is CASSLGSGHLEAFF. As DNA, the CDR3 is TGTGCCAGCAGTTTGGGTTCGGGTCACCTTGAAGCTTTCTTT.

The chain has TRBV9 and TRBJ2-3; 10 bases match TRBD2. Germline values: CDR1 SGDLS, CDR2 YYNGEE. The V and J ends lost 4 bases and 5 bases, in that order; junction bases with no gene match: 13. CDR3 size: 17 residues. The chain's CDR3 is CASSPRSSGSRRDTQYF. CDR3 nucleotide sequence: TGTGCCAGCAGCCCCAGGTCTAGCGGGAGTCGTCGAGATACGCAGTATTTT. Supplemented by reference TRBV9 and TRBJ2-3, the full variable domain reads DSGVTQTPKHLITATGQRVTLRCSPRSGDLSVYWYQQSLDQGLQFLIQYYNGEERAKGNILERFSAQQFPDLHSELNLSSLELGDSALYFCASSPRSSGSRRDTQYFGPGTRLTVL.

The chain couples TRBV5-1 to TRBJ1-6; tentative D call: TRBD1 (6 bases). From germline, CDR1 is SGHRS and CDR2 YFSETQ. The CDR3 has 14 residues. V lost 0 bases, J lost 7 bases, and 8 bases lay in between. For the CDR3, the DNA is TGCGCCAGCAGCTTGGAAGGGACAAATTCACCCCTCCACTTT. Amino acid sequence: CASSLEGTNSPLHF. Using reference TRBV5-1 and TRBJ1-6 for the parts outside the CDR3, the full variable domain is KAGVTQTPRYLIKTRGQQVTLSCSPISGHRSVSWYQQTPGQGLQFLFEYFSETQRNKGNFPGRFSGRQFSNSRSEMNVSTLELGDSALYLCASSLEGTNSPLHFGNGTRLTVT.

This chain links TRBV11-3 with TRBJ2-5, with D maybe TRBD2 (6 bases). Trimming took off 2 bases at V and 7 bases at J, with 17 bases between the two ends. Germline-derived CDR1 and CDR2 are SGHNT and YENEEA. The CDR3 covers 15 residues. The CDR3 bases are TGTGCCAGCAGCTTAACAAGCGGGCTGGGGGGGACCCAGTACTTC. Protein product: CASSLTSGLGGTQYF.

The chain uses TRBV24-1 and TRBJ1-1, with TRBD1 matching 8 bases. This CDR3 is built from 18 residues. Germline assignment: CDR1 KGHDR and CDR2 SFDVKD. V lost 9 bases, J lost 0 bases, and 17 bases stayed unmatched. CDR3 region: CATGILDRVLGVNTEAFF. DNA of the CDR3: TGTGCCACCGGGATTTTGGACAGGGTACTAGGGGTGAACACTGAAGCTTTCTTT.

The chain recombines TRBV3-1 (or the pseudogene TRBV3-2) with TRBJ2-5; D is uncertain. V was clipped by 2 bases and J by 4 bases, with 2 bases between them. The CDR3 extends over 11 amino acids. Germline CDR1 reads LGHDT; CDR2 reads YNNKEL (reference sequence). This chain's CDR3 is CASSQLETQYF. Here the CDR3 DNA reads TGTGCCAGCAGCCAATTAGAGACCCAGTACTTC.

The chain links TRBV13 to TRBJ1-1; D is ambiguous. This CDR3 region has 15 residues. Trimming pared 2 bases from V and 0 bases from J, leaving 10 bases between. Germline V lookup: CDR1 PRHDT, CDR2 FYEKMQ (reference sequence). The CDR3, as DNA: TGTGCCAGCAGCTTACGGAGGAACATGAACACTGAAGCTTTCTTT. As protein: CASSLRRNMNTEAFF.

The chain recombines TRBV9 with TRBJ2-2; TRBD1 aligns across 7 bases. Per the germline V gene, CDR1 is SGDLS and CDR2 is YYNGEE. J was trimmed by 0 bases and V by 0 bases; bases with no gene match: 2. CDR3 length: 16 amino acids. The CDR3 nucleotides read TGTGCCAGCAGCGTAGCCGGGACAGCGAACACCGGGGAGCTGTTTTTT. This gives the protein CASSVAGTANTGELFF.

The chain links TRBV7-2 to TRBJ1-5, with D uncertain. Germline-derived CDR1 and CDR2 are SGHTA and FQGNSA. V lost 5 bases, J lost 1 base, and 18 bases lay in between. CDR3 length equals 17 residues. CDR3 DNA: TGTGCCAGCAGCCCAGGACCCGTCGGACGGAGCAATCAGCCCCAGCATTTT. This translates into CASSPGPVGRSNQPQHF.

V and J are TRBV28 and TRBJ2-7; TRBD2 is a possible D gene (6 bases). Germline V lookup: CDR1 MDHEN, CDR2 SYDVKM. The CDR3 consists of 15 residues. Trimming removed 8 bases from V and 1 base from J, with 18 bases in between. CDR3 in amino acids: CASDNTGLASYEQYF. CDR3 in DNA: TGTGCCAGCGATAACACGGGGCTAGCGTCCTACGAGCAGTACTTC.

The rearrangement links TRBV30 to TRBJ2-3; either TRBD1 or TRBD2 may supply D (6 bases each). Germline CDR1 reads GTSNPN; CDR2 reads SVGIG (reference sequence). The CDR3 runs to 12 residues. V was cut by 6 bases and J by 5 bases, with 12 bases left in between. CDR3 bases: TGTGCCTGCACCGGGGGCCGAGATACGCAGTATTTT. It encodes CACTGGRDTQYF.

With respect to this clone: This may be a read error, as it is one base from a much larger clone. The chain recombines TRBV6-1 with TRBJ1-6; no clear D gene. This CDR3 contains 16 residues. Germline V gene data show CDR1 as MNHNS and CDR2 as SASEGT. CDR3 residues: CANSEFWMSANSPLHF. The CDR3 nucleotides are TGTGCCAACAGTGAATTCTGGATGTCAGCTAATTCACCCCTCCACTTT.

CDR3 nucleotide sequence: TGTGCCAGCAGTCGGAGAGGGGGCAGCAATCAGCCCCAGCATTTT. Its translation: CASSRRGGSNQPQHF. This chain links TRBV27 with TRBJ1-5; TRBD1 matches at 7 bases. CDR3 length: 15 residues. Germline-derived CDR1 and CDR2 are MNHEY and SMNVEV (reference sequence). The V and J ends lost 5 bases and 1 base, in that order; junction bases with no gene match: 5.

The chain is built from TRBV6-2 or TRBV6-3 and TRBJ1-5; no firm D call. The CDR3 length is 16 residues. Germline lookup yields CDR1 MNHEY and CDR2 SVGEGT. The V end was cut by 5 bases, the J end by 2 bases, with 16 bases between. This CDR3 reads CASSLRAGGGNQPQHF. The CDR3 DNA reads as TGTGCCAGCAGTCTAAGGGCAGGAGGAGGCAATCAGCCCCAGCATTTT.

This clone was recorded once. The chain employs TRBV28 and TRBJ1-6; TRBD1 matches 8 bases. The CDR3 contains 15 residues. The V segment lost 8 bases and the J segment 11 bases; nucleotides outside the gene matches: 14. In germline, CDR1 is MDHEN, CDR2 SYDVKM. CDR3 DNA: TGTGCCAGCGTAAAGGACAGGGCCCCGTGGGCACCCCTCCACTTT. This gives the protein CASVKDRAPWAPLHF.

This clone was seen a handful of times. The chain couples TRBV4-1 to TRBJ2-4; 10 positions agree with TRBD1. The junction had 2 bases not matched to a gene; V was cut back by 5 bases and J by 1 base. The germline gives CDR1 MGHRA, CDR2 YSYEKL. The CDR3 contains 15 residues. In DNA, the CDR3 is TGCGCCAGCAGCGAGGGACAGGGGGCCAAAAACATTCAGTACTTC. This translates into CASSEGQGAKNIQYF.

DNA of the CDR3: TGTGCCAGCAGGGGACAATACGGCAATGAGCAGTTCTTC. Translating it yields CASRGQYGNEQFF. The chain has TRBV7-9 and TRBJ2-1, with D tentatively TRBD1 (6 bases). CDR3 length: 13 amino acids. Trimming shortened V by 6 bases and J by 6 bases, and 12 bases separated the two germline ends. Germline CDR1 SEHNR, CDR2 FQNEAQ (reference sequence).

The table lists this clone with a few counts. For the CDR3, the DNA is TGTGCCAGCAGCCAAAGAAACACCGGGGAGCTGTTTTTT. This translates into CASSQRNTGELFF. This chain uses TRBV13 with TRBJ2-2; D gene uncertain. The CDR3 runs to 13 residues. Trimming shortened V by 5 bases and J by 2 bases, and 6 bases separated the two germline ends. Germline assignment: CDR1 PRHDT and CDR2 FYEKMQ (reference sequence).

The CDR3 sequence is CASSPLAGLQALGRGYTF. The CDR3 DNA is TGTGCCAGCTCACCACTTGCTGGTTTACAGGCGCTCGGACGGGGCTACACCTTC. V and J are TRBV18 and TRBJ1-2; weak D call: TRBD1 (5 bases). Germline values: CDR1 KGHSH, CDR2 LQKENI. V was cut by 1 base and J by 8 bases, with 26 bases left in between. CDR3 size: 18 residues.

The chain employs TRBV5-1 and TRBJ1-1; D gene ambiguous. The V end lost 0 bases, the J end lost 6 bases, and 12 bases lay between the germline ends. The CDR3 has 14 amino acids. Per the germline V gene, CDR1 is SGHRS and CDR2 is YFSETQ. In nucleotides, the CDR3 is TGCGCCAGCAGCTTGGTACGGTCGGGGTCTGAAGCTTTCTTT. Translating gives CASSLVRSGSEAFF.